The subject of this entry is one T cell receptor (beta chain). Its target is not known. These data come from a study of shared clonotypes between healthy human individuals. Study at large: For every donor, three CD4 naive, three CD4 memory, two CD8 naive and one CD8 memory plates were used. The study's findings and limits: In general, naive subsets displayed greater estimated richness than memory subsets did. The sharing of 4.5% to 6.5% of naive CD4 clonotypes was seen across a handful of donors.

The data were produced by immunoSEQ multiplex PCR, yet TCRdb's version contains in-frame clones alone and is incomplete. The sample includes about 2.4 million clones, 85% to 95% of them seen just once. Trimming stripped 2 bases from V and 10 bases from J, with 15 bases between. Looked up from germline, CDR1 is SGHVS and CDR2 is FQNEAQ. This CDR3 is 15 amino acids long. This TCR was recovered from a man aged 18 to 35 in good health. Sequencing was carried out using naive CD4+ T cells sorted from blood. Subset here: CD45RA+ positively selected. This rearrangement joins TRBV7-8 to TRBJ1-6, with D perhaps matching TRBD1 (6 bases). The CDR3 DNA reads TGTGCCAGCAGCTTACTGGAACAGGGACAATCACCCCTCCACTTT. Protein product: CASSLLEQGQSPLHF.